A single sample gave rise to the 18 T cell receptor beta chains below, sequenced in a study of CD8+ T cells in alopecia areata. Extraction of RNA preceded its reverse transcription into cDNA, which served as the sequencing template. Measured with immunoSEQ multiplex PCR; TCRdb has only the in-frame clones, and not every one. Of about 120,000 clones listed, roughly 66% are singletons. The sequenced sample was CD4+ T cells sorted from blood. These receptors all stem from a human donor in good health.

The V gene is TRBV13, the J gene TRBJ2-2; D not certain. V dropped 4 bases and J dropped 2 bases, with 11 bases sitting between them. The CDR3 extends over 15 amino acids. Germline-derived CDR1 and CDR2 are PRHDT and FYEKMQ (reference sequence). CDR3 residues: CASSSKRHNTGELFF. CDR3 sequence (DNA): TGTGCCAGCAGCTCAAAGCGCCATAACACCGGGGAGCTGTTTTTT.

This clone was found a few times. The chain has TRBV28 and TRBJ2-1, with 13 bases lining up with TRBD2. V lost 4 bases and J lost 8; bases outside the gene matches: 5. This CDR3 region has 15 residues. Germline lookup yields CDR1 MDHEN and CDR2 SYDVKM. For the CDR3, the DNA is TGTGCCAGCAGTTCACTAGCGGGGGGGCATGATGAGCAGTTCTTC. This codes for CASSSLAGGHDEQFF.

This clone was counted a few times. V usage is TRBV5-1 and J usage is TRBJ2-5; a possible D gene is TRBD1 (5 bases). The germline gives CDR1 SGHRS, CDR2 YFSETQ. V lost 0 bases and J 3 bases, leaving 15 bases between the germline ends. CDR3 length: 16 amino acids. The CDR3 here is CASSLVAGLRKETQYF. The CDR3 nucleotides read TGCGCCAGCAGCTTGGTCGCAGGGCTTAGGAAAGAGACCCAGTACTTC.

The chain combines TRBV2 with TRBJ1-5; tentatively, D is TRBD1 (5 bases). Germline V gives CDR1 SNHLY, CDR2 FYNNEI. There are 15 residues in the CDR3. The V end was cut by 7 bases, the J end by 3 bases, with 16 bases between. The CDR3 DNA follows: TGTGCCAGCACCCCGGAGGGGACTTTCAATCAGCCCCAGCATTTT. Residues: CASTPEGTFNQPQHF.

This clone turned up a few times. The gene calls are TRBV19 and TRBJ1-5; D gene ambiguous. The CDR3 sequence is 14 residues long. Germline assignment: CDR1 LNHDA and CDR2 SQIVND (reference sequence). The V end was cut by 6 bases, the J end by 1 base, with 10 bases between. The CDR3 region has the DNA TGTGCCAGTAGCCGGGATGTAAGCAATCAGCCCCAGCATTTT. The encoded protein is CASSRDVSNQPQHF.

The rearrangement joins TRBV11-2 to TRBJ1-2, with D uncertain. Trimming cost V 1 base and J 0 bases, with 9 bases left between them. Germline V CDR1 and CDR2: SGHAT, FQNNGV. The CDR3 has 15 residues. As DNA, the CDR3 is TGTGCCAGCAGCTTAGGGGGTGGATCTAACTATGGCTACACCTTC. This gives the protein CASSLGGGSNYGYTF.

This clone came up a few times. This chain uses TRBV9 with TRBJ2-1, with unresolved D. The V and J ends lost 4 bases and 8 bases respectively, with 10 bases between them. In germline, CDR1 is SGDLS, CDR2 YYNGEE. The CDR3 runs to 12 residues. This chain's CDR3 is CASSPDPYEQFF. CDR3 sequence (DNA): TGTGCCAGCAGCCCCGACCCGTATGAGCAGTTCTTC.

This clone was seen a handful of times. V is TRBV30 and J is TRBJ2-1; no firm D call. Germline V CDR1 and CDR2: GTSNPN, SVGIG (reference sequence). The germline V and J ends were trimmed by 4 bases and 0 bases, with 7 bases remaining between them. The CDR3 has 13 residues. In DNA form, the CDR3 reads TGTGCCTGGATCTCCAGCTCCTACAATGAGCAGTTCTTC. Protein: CAWISSSYNEQFF.

The CDR3 region is CASSGTASYEQYF. The CDR3 DNA reads TGTGCCAGCAGTGGGACGGCGTCCTACGAGCAGTACTTC. V usage is TRBV2 and J usage is TRBJ2-7; D ambiguous. Trimming cost V 4 bases and J 1 base, with 8 bases left between them. Germline values: CDR1 SNHLY, CDR2 FYNNEI. The CDR3 extends over 13 amino acids.

The chain couples TRBV29-1 to TRBJ2-7; TRBD1 matches 7 bases. The CDR3 is 13 residues long. CDR1 is SQVTM and CDR2 is ANQGSEA in the germline V gene. J gave up 4 bases and V 5 bases, and 8 bases lay outside the gene matches. CDR3 in DNA: TGCAGCGTTTCGACAGGGAGACTTTACGAGCAGTACTTC. Its translation: CSVSTGRLYEQYF.

This clone was recorded a few times. The genes are TRBV21-1 and TRBJ1-6. TRBV21-1 is a pseudogene. This CDR3 has 12 residues. As DNA, the CDR3 is TGTGCCAGCAGCAAAAGTAATTCACCCCTCCACTTT. Amino acid sequence: CASSKSNSPLHF.

The J gene is TRBJ2-5, the V gene TRBV5-1; 7 nucleotides align to TRBD1. V gave up 3 bases and J gave up 2 bases; unmatched junction bases: 4. CDR3 length: 14 amino acids. Germline V CDR1 and CDR2: SGHRS, YFSETQ. The CDR3 spells CASSSSRGQETQYF. The CDR3 DNA reads as TGCGCCAGCAGCTCTTCCAGGGGGCAAGAGACCCAGTACTTC.

This clone was seen a few times. The V call is TRBV5-4, the J call TRBJ1-1, with D tentatively TRBD1 (5 bases). The CDR3 is 13 amino acids. Trimming stripped 4 bases from V and 1 base from J, with 8 bases between. The germline V gene encodes CDR1 SGHNT and CDR2 YYREEE (reference sequence). CDR3 DNA sequence: TGTGCCAGCAGCCGGGGCCGGAACACTGAAGCTTTCTTT. Amino acid sequence: CASSRGRNTEAFF.

This chain connects TRBV11-2 to TRBJ1-1, with 7 bases that match TRBD1. Germline loops: CDR1 SGHAT, CDR2 FQNNGV. The V segment lost 6 bases and the J segment 1 base; nucleotides outside the gene matches: 2. The CDR3 has 13 amino acids. The CDR3 region is CASRGQTNTEAFF. The CDR3 DNA is TGTGCCAGCAGGGGACAGACGAACACTGAAGCTTTCTTT. The entire variable domain, with the rest obtained from reference TRBV11-2 and TRBJ1-1, is as follows: EAGVAQSPRYKIIEKRQSVAFWCNPISGHATLYWYQQILGQGPKLLIQFQNNGVVDDSQLPKDRFSAERLKGVDSTLKIQPAKLEDSAVYLCASRGQTNTEAFFGQGTRLTVV.

The rearrangement uses TRBV6-5 and TRBJ2-1; D is ambiguous. Germline V gives CDR1 MNHEY, CDR2 SVGAGI. V was clipped by 6 bases and J by 4 bases, with 16 bases between them. This CDR3 is built from 15 residues. The CDR3 reads CASSSSALFYNEQFF. The CDR3 region has the DNA TGTGCCAGCAGCTCAAGTGCATTGTTTTACAATGAGCAGTTCTTC.

V and J are TRBV2 and TRBJ2-3, with 8 bases aligning to TRBD2. Germline loops: CDR1 SNHLY, CDR2 FYNNEI. CDR3 length: 16 residues. V trimming: 4 bases; J trimming: 2 bases; junction bases outside the gene matches: 8. The CDR3 loop is CASSAKRGTTTDTQYF. The CDR3 region has the DNA TGTGCCAGCAGTGCCAAGCGGGGGACTACCACAGATACGCAGTATTTT. Variable domain in full (rest from reference TRBV2 and TRBJ2-3): EPEVTQTPSHQVTQMGQEVILRCVPISNHLYFYWYRQILGQKVEFLVSFYNNEISEKSEIFDDQFSVERPDGSNFTLKIRSTKLEDSAMYFCASSAKRGTTTDTQYFGPGTRLTVL.

The chain joins TRBV6-6 to TRBJ1-2; no clear D gene. Germline V CDR1 and CDR2: MNHNY, SVGAGI (reference sequence). Trimming removed 0 bases from V and 4 bases from J, with 9 bases in between. CDR3 length equals 14 residues. CDR3 residues: CASSYSRGPYGYTF. The DNA of the CDR3 is TGTGCCAGCAGTTACTCACGGGGTCCCTATGGCTACACCTTC.

V is TRBV4-1 and J is TRBJ1-5; no firm D call. Trimming took off 0 bases at V and 2 bases at J, with 11 bases between the two ends. The germline V gene encodes CDR1 MGHRA and CDR2 YSYEKL. CDR3 size: 16 residues. The CDR3 DNA follows: TGCGCCAGCAGCCAAGAAGAAATCCGTGGCAATCAGCCCCAGCATTTT. This gives the protein CASSQEEIRGNQPQHF.